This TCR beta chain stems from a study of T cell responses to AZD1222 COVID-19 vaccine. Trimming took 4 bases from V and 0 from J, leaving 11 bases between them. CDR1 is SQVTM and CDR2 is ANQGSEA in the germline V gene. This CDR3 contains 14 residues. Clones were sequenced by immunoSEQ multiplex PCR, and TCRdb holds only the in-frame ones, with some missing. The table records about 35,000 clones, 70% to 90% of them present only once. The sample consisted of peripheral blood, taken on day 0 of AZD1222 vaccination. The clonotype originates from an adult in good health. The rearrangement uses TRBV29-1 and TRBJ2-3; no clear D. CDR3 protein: CSVAVRLSTDTQYF. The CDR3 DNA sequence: TGCAGCGTTGCCGTCAGGCTGAGCACAGATACGCAGTATTTT.